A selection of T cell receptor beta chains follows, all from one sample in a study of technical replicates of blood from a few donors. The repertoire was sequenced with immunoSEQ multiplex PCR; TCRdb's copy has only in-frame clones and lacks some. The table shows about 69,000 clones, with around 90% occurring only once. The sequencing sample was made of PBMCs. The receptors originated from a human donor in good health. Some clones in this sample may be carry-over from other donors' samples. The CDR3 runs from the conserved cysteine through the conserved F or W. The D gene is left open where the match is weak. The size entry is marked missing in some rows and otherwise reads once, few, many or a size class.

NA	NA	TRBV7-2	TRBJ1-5	TGTGCCAGCAGCTTCGGAGTTGGGATGGGAGGCAATCAGCCCCAGCATTTT	CASSFGVGMGGNQPQHF
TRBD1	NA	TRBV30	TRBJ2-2	TGTGCCCACGACAGGGGGCTTAACACCGGGGAGCTGTTTTTT	CAHDRGLNTGELFF
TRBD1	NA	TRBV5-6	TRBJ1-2	TGTGCCAGCAGCTTGAGCCGTTCTAGGACAGGGGGTACCTATGGCTACACCTTC	CASSLSRSRTGGTYGYTF
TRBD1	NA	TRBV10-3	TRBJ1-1	TGTGCCATCAGTGAAGGGGGACAGGGGAGCACTGAAGCTTTCTTT	CAISEGGQGSTEAFF
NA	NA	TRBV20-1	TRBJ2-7	TGCAGCGCAGGGTGGTACGAGCAGTACTTC	CSAGWYEQYF
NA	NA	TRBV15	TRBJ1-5	TGTGCCACCAGCGGGGGGTATAGCAATCAGCCCCAGCATTTT	CATSGGYSNQPQHF
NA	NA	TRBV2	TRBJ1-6	TGTGCCGGAAAAACTGAGGGAAATTCACCCCTCCACTTT	CAGKTEGNSPLHF
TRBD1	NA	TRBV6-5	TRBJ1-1	TGTGCCAGCAGTTACTGGGGGACAGGGTTCGCTGAAGCTTTCTTT	CASSYWGTGFAEAFF
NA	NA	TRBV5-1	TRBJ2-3	TGCGCCAGCAGCTTGACTTCAACTCCAATTTCCACAGATACGCAGTATTTT	CASSLTSTPISTDTQYF
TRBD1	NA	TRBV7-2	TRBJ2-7	TGTGCCAGCAGCTTCGACAGGGATAACGAGCAGTACTTC	CASSFDRDNEQYF
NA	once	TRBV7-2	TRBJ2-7	TGTGCCAGCAGCTTAGGAGGAGTCTCCTACGAGCAGTACTTC	CASSLGGVSYEQYF
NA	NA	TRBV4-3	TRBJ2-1	TGCGCCAGCAGCCAAGATCCTGGAGGACTTGCCTACAATGAGCAGTTCTTC	CASSQDPGGLAYNEQFF
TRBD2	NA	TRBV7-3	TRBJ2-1	TGTGCCAGCAGCCAACTAGCGGGGGGAAATGAGCAGTTCTTC	CASSQLAGGNEQFF
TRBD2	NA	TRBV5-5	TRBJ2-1	TGTGCCAGCAGTCGGACTAGAAGGAATGAGCAGTTCTTC	CASSRTRRNEQFF
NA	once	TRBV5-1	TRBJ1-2	TGCGCCAGCAGCTTGTCGACAGGCTATGGCTACACCTTC	CASSLSTGYGYTF
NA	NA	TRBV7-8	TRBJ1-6	TGTGCCAGCAGCTTTGAGAGTAGCTCCTATAATTCACCCCTCCACTTT	CASSFESSSYNSPLHF
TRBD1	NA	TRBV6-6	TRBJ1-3	TGTGCCAGCAGAACCGACAGGGTGCGAGGAAACACCATATATTTT	CASRTDRVRGNTIYF
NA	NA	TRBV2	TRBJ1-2	TGTGCCAGCAGAACAGGGCCTGGGGTCTATGGCTACACCTTC	CASRTGPGVYGYTF
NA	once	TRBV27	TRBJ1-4	TGTGCCAGCAGTTTAGAACGTGGCGCGGATGAAAAACTGTTTTTT	CASSLERGADEKLFF
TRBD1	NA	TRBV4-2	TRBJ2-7	TGTGCCAGCAGCCAAGGCAGGACAGGGGGCGAGCAGTACTTC	CASSQGRTGGEQYF
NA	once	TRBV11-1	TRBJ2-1	TGTGCCAGCAGCTCCAGGAAAGGGGGCAATGAGCAGTTCTTC	CASSSRKGGNEQFF
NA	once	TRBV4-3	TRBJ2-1	TGCGCCAGCAGCCAAGAGGGGTCCGCGGGAAGGAGAGGTAATGAGCAGTTCTTC	CASSQEGSAGRRGNEQFF
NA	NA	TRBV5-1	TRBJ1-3	TGCGCCAGCAGCTGGGGGGGGAGCTCTGGAAACACCATATATTTT	CASSWGGSSGNTIYF
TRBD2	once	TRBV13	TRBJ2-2	TGTGCCAGCAGCTTAGGCAGCGGGGGGGCCACCGGGGAGCTGTTTTTT	CASSLGSGGATGELFF
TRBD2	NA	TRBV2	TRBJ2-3	TGTGCCAGCAGTGCAACGGGAGGGGCCTCGGATACGCAGTATTTT	CASSATGGASDTQYF
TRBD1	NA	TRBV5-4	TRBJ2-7	TGTGCCAGCAGCTTGATAGGGGGCCCCGCTCACGAGCAGTACTTC	CASSLIGGPAHEQYF
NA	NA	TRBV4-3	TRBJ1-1	TGCGCCAGCAGCCAAGATTCCTCCAGGGGAACTGAAGCTTTCTTT	CASSQDSSRGTEAFF
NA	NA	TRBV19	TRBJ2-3	TGTGCCAGTAGTCCCTCCTTCACAGATACGCAGTATTTT	CASSPSFTDTQYF
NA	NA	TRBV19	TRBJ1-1	TGTGCCAGTAGTACACAGGGTTACACTGAAGCTTTCTTT	CASSTQGYTEAFF
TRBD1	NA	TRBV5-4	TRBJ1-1	TGTGCCAGCAGCAAAGGACAGGGTGTGAACACTGAAGCTTTCTTT	CASSKGQGVNTEAFF
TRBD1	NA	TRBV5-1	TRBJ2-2	TGCGCCAGCAGCCCAGGGGGTGCGTACACCGGGGAGCTGTTTTTT	CASSPGGAYTGELFF
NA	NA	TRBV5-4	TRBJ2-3	TGTGCCAGCAGCTTGGACGGGGCGGGGCGGGACACAGATACGCAGTATTTT	CASSLDGAGRDTDTQYF
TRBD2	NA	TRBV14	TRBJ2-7	TGTGCCAGCAGCCACCGGACTAGCGGGGTTTCCTACGAGCAGTACTTC	CASSHRTSGVSYEQYF
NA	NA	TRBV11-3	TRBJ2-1	TGTGCCAGCAGCTTAGGCGGTGAGCAGTTCTTC	CASSLGGEQFF
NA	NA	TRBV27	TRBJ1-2	TGTGCCAGCAGTTCACCGGAGATTGGCTACACCTTC	CASSSPEIGYTF
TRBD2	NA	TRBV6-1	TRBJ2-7	TGTGCCAGCAGTCTGAGACTAGCGGGGGCCTACGAGCAGTACTTC	CASSLRLAGAYEQYF
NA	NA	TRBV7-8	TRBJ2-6	TGTGCCAGCAGCCCGCCGACAGGCGGCTCTGGGGCCAACGTCCTGACTTTC	CASSPPTGGSGANVLTF
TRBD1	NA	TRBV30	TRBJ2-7	TGTGCCTGGAGTACCCCAGGGGGCCTCAACGAGCAGTACTTC	CAWSTPGGLNEQYF
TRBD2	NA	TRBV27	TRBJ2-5	TGTGCCAGCAGTCCTCGGACTAGCGGGGGGTTGACCCAGTACTTC	CASSPRTSGGLTQYF
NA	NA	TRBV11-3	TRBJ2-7	TGTGCCAGCAGCGCTGGGGGGGCAGAGCAGTACTTC	CASSAGGAEQYF
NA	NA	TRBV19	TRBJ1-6	TGTGCCAGTAGCGGGGGGGAGGGGAGATTTAATTCACCCCTCCACTTT	CASSGGEGRFNSPLHF
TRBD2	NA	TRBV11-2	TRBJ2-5	TGTGCCAGCAGCCCCTTGGTCGGCTTGCGGGGGACCCAAGAGACCCAGTACTTC	CASSPLVGLRGTQETQYF
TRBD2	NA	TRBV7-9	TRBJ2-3	TGTGCCAGCAGCTATATTAGCGGGACCGGGGCAGATACGCAGTATTTT	CASSYISGTGADTQYF
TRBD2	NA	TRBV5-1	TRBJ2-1	TGCGCCAGCAGCGGCCGGACTAGCGGGAGCGGTGAGCAGTTCTTC	CASSGRTSGSGEQFF
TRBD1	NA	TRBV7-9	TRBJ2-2	TGTGCCAGCAGCCAGACCGGGACAGGGGGATTCACCGGGGAGCTGTTTTTT	CASSQTGTGGFTGELFF
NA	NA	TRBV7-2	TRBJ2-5	TGTGCCAGCAGCCTAATCTTCGGGGGACGGGAGACCCAGTACTTC	CASSLIFGGRETQYF
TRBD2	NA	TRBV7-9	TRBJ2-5	TGTGCCAGCAGCTTAATTGAGGGACTAGAAAAAGAGACCCAGTACTTC	CASSLIEGLEKETQYF
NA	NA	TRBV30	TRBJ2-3	TGTGCCTGGAGCTCGACCTCACAGTTGGATACGCAGTATTTT	CAWSSTSQLDTQYF
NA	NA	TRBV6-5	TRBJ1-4	TGTGCCAGCAGTTACTCGTTGTCAGGGCATCGCGAAAAACTGTTTTTT	CASSYSLSGHREKLFF
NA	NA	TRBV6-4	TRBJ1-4	TGTGCCAGCTCCCAAGGGGGGGGGAATGAAAAACTGTTTTTT	CASSQGGGNEKLFF
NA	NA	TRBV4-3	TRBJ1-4	TGCGCCAGCAGCCAAGGGACGAGACTAACGGGGGATGAAAAACTGTTTTTT	CASSQGTRLTGDEKLFF
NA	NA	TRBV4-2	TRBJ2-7	TGTGCCAGCAGTCCTGGAGGCGGGGCCGAGCAGTACTTC	CASSPGGGAEQYF
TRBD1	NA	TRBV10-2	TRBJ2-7	TGCGCCAGCAAGCGGACAGGGGGCAGAGGCGAGCAGTACTTC	CASKRTGGRGEQYF
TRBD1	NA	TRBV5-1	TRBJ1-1	TGCGCCAGTCGCCAGGGGGCCATGAACACTGAAGCTTTCTTT	CASRQGAMNTEAFF